Following are 23 T cell receptor beta chains from one sample sequenced in a study of T cell responses to AZD1222 COVID-19 vaccine (dated by TCRdb to the early 2020s). Explained via the paper, the time point label denotes: baseline before first vaccination. Libraries were prepared through the immunoSEQ multiplex PCR assay. Imported from immuneACCESS, the table was reduced by TCRdb to in-frame sequences with V and J called. These copies leave out some clones; in studies compared against another copy, an unresolved V gene accounts for under half, and the cause of the remainder is not known. The sample profile shows roughly 80,000 clones; about 90% of them were found once. The ten most abundant clones make up around 5% of the sample. Specimen: peripheral blood, collected on day 0 of AZD1222 vaccination. The receptors originated from an adult in good health.

This clone has only a few counts. Written as DNA, the CDR3 is TGTGCCAGCAGCCAACAACCGCTAGGTGGGACGCAGTATTTT. This sequence encodes CASSQQPLGGTQYF. V and J are TRBV7-3 and TRBJ2-3; D gene uncertain. Per germline, CDR1 SGHTA and CDR2 FQGTGA. The CDR3 consists of 14 residues. Deletions cut 5 bases from V and 9 bases from J, with 18 bases between.

The V call is TRBV7-2, the J call TRBJ1-1; 7 nucleotides match TRBD1. The CDR3 covers 14 residues. Germline lookup yields CDR1 SGHTA and CDR2 FQGNSA. The trim removed 5 bases at V and 4 bases at J, leaving 7 bases unmatched. The CDR3 DNA sequence: TGTGCCAGCAGCCCAACCTGGGACAGCACTGAAGCTTTCTTT. Amino acids: CASSPTWDSTEAFF.

V gene TRBV7-2 combines with J gene TRBJ2-1; tentatively, D is TRBD1 (6 bases). The germline V and J ends were trimmed by 1 base and 0 bases, with 16 bases remaining between them. Germline values: CDR1 SGHTA, CDR2 FQGNSA. CDR3 length equals 18 residues. CDR3 bases: TGTGCCAGCAGCTTAGAAAGGTGGGGGCTATCCTCCTACAATGAGCAGTTCTTC. Encoded protein: CASSLERWGLSSYNEQFF.

The J gene is TRBJ1-2, the V gene TRBV12-3 or TRBV12-4, with 8 bases fitting TRBD1. The V and J ends lost 6 bases and 8 bases, in that order; junction bases with no gene match: 8. The CDR3 extends over 13 amino acids. CDR3 DNA sequence: TGTGCCAGCAGCATCAGGGGGCTGGGCGGCTACACCTTC. Residues: CASSIRGLGGYTF.

The chain recombines TRBV9 with TRBJ1-6; D unresolved. The CDR3 spans 15 residues. The V end lost 3 bases, the J end lost 7 bases, and 14 bases lay between the germline ends. Germline values: CDR1 SGDLS, CDR2 YYNGEE. DNA for the CDR3: TGTGCCAGCAGCGGTACGGGTGTGGGCAATTCACCCCTCCACTTT. The encoded protein is CASSGTGVGNSPLHF.

This rearrangement joins TRBV5-4 to TRBJ2-1, with 10 bases fitting TRBD1. V was clipped by 6 bases and J by 7 bases; unmatched bases: 10. The CDR3 contains 15 residues. CDR1 and CDR2 (germline): SGHNT, YYREEE (reference sequence). The CDR3 region has the DNA TGTGCCAGCATCCCGCCGGGACAGGGGATTAATGAGCAGTTCTTC. Translated, it gives CASIPPGQGINEQFF.

This chain joins TRBV27 and TRBJ2-1; D possibly uses TRBD1 or TRBD2 (5 bases each). CDR1 MNHEY and CDR2 SMNVEV come from the germline V gene (reference sequence). V shed 6 bases and J shed 0 bases, with 12 bases lying between them. CDR3 length: 15 amino acids. CDR3 region: CASSQGTGSYNEQFF. CDR3 bases: TGTGCCAGCAGCCAAGGGACCGGCTCCTACAATGAGCAGTTCTTC.

This clone has a single count. The rearrangement uses TRBV5-1 and TRBJ1-3; D perhaps matches TRBD1 (5 bases). With 4 bases removed from V and 1 base from J, the gap between germline ends came to 9 bases. Germline V CDR1 and CDR2: SGHRS, YFSETQ. This CDR3 has 14 residues. The CDR3 nucleotides are TGCGCCAGCAGCCAGCAGGGATCTGGAAACACCATATATTTT. It specifies CASSQQGSGNTIYF.

The chain links TRBV28 to TRBJ2-1; 13 nucleotides match TRBD2. The V and J ends lost 1 base and 8 bases, in that order; junction bases with no gene match: 11. Germline loops: CDR1 MDHEN, CDR2 SYDVKM. This CDR3 has 18 residues. The CDR3 protein is CASSLLVPGLAGDHEQFF. The CDR3 bases are TGTGCCAGCAGTTTATTGGTCCCCGGACTAGCGGGAGATCATGAGCAGTTCTTC.

The chain links TRBV5-4 to TRBJ2-3; 7 nucleotides align to TRBD1. Germline values: CDR1 SGHNT, CDR2 YYREEE (reference sequence). V lost 5 bases and J lost 3; bases outside the gene matches: 3. This CDR3 spans 13 amino acids. For the CDR3, the DNA is TGTGCCAGCAGAACAGGGGAGACAGATACGCAGTATTTT. Encoded protein: CASRTGETDTQYF.

The chain is built from TRBV2 and TRBJ2-3; D gene ambiguous. Between the trimmed V and J ends, which lost 4 bases and 3 bases, there was a span of 11 bases. This CDR3 is built from 14 residues. Germline-derived CDR1 and CDR2 are SNHLY and FYNNEI. CDR3 DNA sequence: TGTGCCAGCAGTGGTCTGACAACAACAGATACGCAGTATTTT. It yields the protein CASSGLTTTDTQYF.

The genes are TRBV2 and TRBJ2-1; 13 bases align to TRBD2. V gave up 6 bases and J gave up 9 bases; unmatched junction bases: 8. The CDR3 is 15 residues long. The V gene's germline CDR1 is SNHLY and CDR2 FYNNEI. CDR3 in amino acids: CASRRGTSGKTEQFF. The CDR3 bases are TGTGCCAGCAGGAGAGGGACTAGCGGGAAAACTGAGCAGTTCTTC. Drawing the rest from reference TRBV2 and TRBJ2-1, the complete variable domain is EPEVTQTPSHQVTQMGQEVILRCVPISNHLYFYWYRQILGQKVEFLVSFYNNEISEKSEIFDDQFSVERPDGSNFTLKIRSTKLEDSAMYFCASRRGTSGKTEQFFGPGTRLTVL.

The gene calls are TRBV10-3 and TRBJ2-7, with D uncertain. CDR1 is ENHRY and CDR2 is SYGVKD in the germline V gene. V lost 2 bases to trimming and J lost 2 bases, with 10 bases between them. This CDR3 is built from 14 residues. This CDR3 is CAISERADTYEQYF. The CDR3, as DNA: TGTGCCATCAGTGAGAGGGCTGATACCTACGAGCAGTACTTC.

This chain links TRBV7-3 with TRBJ1-1, with D maybe TRBD1 (5 bases). Trimming removed 5 bases from V and 1 base from J, with 11 bases in between. This CDR3 has 14 residues. The germline gives CDR1 SGHTA, CDR2 FQGTGA. The CDR3 DNA reads TGTGCCAGCAGCATTGACGGACAGAACACTGAAGCTTTCTTT. It encodes CASSIDGQNTEAFF.

This clone was seen once. The chain carries TRBV5-4 and TRBJ2-7, with 11 positions matching TRBD2. CDR1 and CDR2 from the germline V gene are SGHNT and YYREEE (reference sequence). The trim removed 5 bases at V and 3 bases at J, leaving 4 bases unmatched. The CDR3 totals 14 residues. DNA of the CDR3: TGTGCCAGCAGTCCCGGGACTAGCGGCTACGAGCAGTACTTC. Translation gives CASSPGTSGYEQYF.

The chain joins TRBV24-1 to TRBJ2-6; 7 bases are shared with TRBD1. V shed 5 bases and J 0 bases; nucleotides not matched to a gene: 9. Germline-derived CDR1 and CDR2 are KGHDR and SFDVKD. CDR3 size: 18 residues. This chain's CDR3 is CATSGQGQLSSGANVLTF. The CDR3 region has the DNA TGTGCCACCAGTGGCCAGGGACAGCTTAGCTCTGGGGCCAACGTCCTGACTTTC.

CDR3 region: CASSLSRSYNSPLHF. The CDR3 DNA is TGTGCCAGCAGTTTATCGCGCTCCTATAATTCACCCCTCCACTTT. The genes are TRBV27 and TRBJ1-6; D is unresolved. The CDR3 has 15 residues. The germline V gene has CDR1 MNHEY and CDR2 SMNVEV (reference sequence). With 0 bases removed from V and 0 bases from J, the gap between germline ends came to 3 bases.

J is TRBJ2-7 and V is TRBV3-1 (or the pseudogene TRBV3-2), with 10 positions matching TRBD2. The CDR3 consists of 17 residues. Germline loops: CDR1 LGHDT, CDR2 YNNKEL (reference sequence). Germline trimming cut 3 bases from V and 2 bases from J; bases unmatched to any gene: 10. CDR3 residues: CASSQRPSGSPPYEQYF. The CDR3 bases are TGTGCCAGCAGCCAGAGACCTAGCGGGAGCCCCCCCTACGAGCAGTACTTC.

CDR3 amino acids: CASSPAGPNTEAFF. CDR3 coding DNA: TGTGCCAGCAGCCCCGCCGGCCCGAACACTGAAGCTTTCTTT. This sequence joins TRBV7-3 and TRBJ1-1; no clear D. Germline assignment: CDR1 SGHTA and CDR2 FQGTGA. The CDR3 length is 14 residues. Trimming stripped 5 bases from V and 1 base from J, with 11 bases between.

V gene TRBV18 combines with J gene TRBJ1-1; 7 nucleotides match TRBD1. The junction had 13 bases not matched to a gene; V was cut back by 2 bases and J by 7 bases. Germline CDR1 and CDR2: KGHSH and LQKENI. The CDR3 contains 16 residues. The CDR3, as DNA: TGTGCCAGCTCACCAAGTAGACAGGGACGGGGTCATGAAGCTTTCTTT. It codes for CASSPSRQGRGHEAFF. Variable domain in full (rest from reference TRBV18 and TRBJ1-1): NAGVMQNPRHLVRRRGQEARLRCSPMKGHSHVYWYRQLPEEGLKFMVYLQKENIIDESGMPKERFSAEFPKEGPSILRIQQVVRGDSAAYFCASSPSRQGRGHEAFFGQGTRLTVV.

The chain uses TRBV4-2 and TRBJ2-1, with 11 bases matching TRBD2. The CDR3 is made up of 16 amino acids. Germline CDR1 reads LGHNA; CDR2 reads YNFKEQ. V gave up 3 bases and J gave up 4 bases; unmatched junction bases: 5. For the CDR3, the DNA is TGTGCCAGCAGCCAGGTTACTAGCGGGAGTTACAATGAGCAGTTCTTC. Amino acid sequence: CASSQVTSGSYNEQFF.

V usage is TRBV27 and J usage is TRBJ2-7; TRBD2 is a possible D gene (7 bases). Germline CDR1 and CDR2: MNHEY and SMNVEV (reference sequence). The CDR3 consists of 16 residues. The V end was cut by 6 bases, the J end by 0 bases, with 18 bases between. The CDR3 region is CASRVWAGEGSYEQYF. In nucleotides, the CDR3 is TGTGCCAGCAGGGTCTGGGCAGGGGAGGGCTCCTACGAGCAGTACTTC.

The V call is TRBV28, the J call TRBJ1-2; 8 bases agree with TRBD1. CDR3 size: 17 residues. J was trimmed by 1 base and V by 4 bases; bases with no gene match: 11. Germline V lookup: CDR1 MDHEN, CDR2 SYDVKM. The CDR3 DNA reads as TGTGCCAGCAGTTCCCTGATCCGGACAGGGAATAACTATGGCTACACCTTC. The encoded protein is CASSSLIRTGNNYGYTF.